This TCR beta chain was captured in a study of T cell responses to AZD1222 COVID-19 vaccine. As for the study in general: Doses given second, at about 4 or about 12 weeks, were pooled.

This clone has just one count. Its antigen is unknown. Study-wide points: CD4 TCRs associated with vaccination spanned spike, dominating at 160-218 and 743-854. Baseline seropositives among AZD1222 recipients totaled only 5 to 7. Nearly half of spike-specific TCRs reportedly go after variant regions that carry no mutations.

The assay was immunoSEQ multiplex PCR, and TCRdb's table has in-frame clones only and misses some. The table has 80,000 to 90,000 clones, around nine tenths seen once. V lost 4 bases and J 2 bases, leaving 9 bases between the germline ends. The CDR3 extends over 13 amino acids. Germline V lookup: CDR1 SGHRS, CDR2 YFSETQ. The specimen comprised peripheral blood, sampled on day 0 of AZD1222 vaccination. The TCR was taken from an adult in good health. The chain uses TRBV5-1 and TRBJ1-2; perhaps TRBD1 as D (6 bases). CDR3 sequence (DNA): TGCGCCAGCAGCAACGGACAGAACTATGGCTACACCTTC. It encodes CASSNGQNYGYTF.